Described below is a single T cell receptor beta chain sequence and its context. Authors' analysis steps: Researchers report that nucleated cell counts were estimated from reference gene primer amplification. Assay used: immunoSEQ multiplex PCR; TCRdb lists only in-frame clones, some missing. That table is the source of V, J and clone size, and D and trimming were worked out from the DNA. The sample includes 40,000 to 55,000 clones, 80% to 90% of them seen just once. The CDR3 spans 21 residues. Germline assignment: CDR1 SGHRS and CDR2 YFSETQ. V trimming: 3 bases; J trimming: 0 bases; junction bases outside the gene matches: 13. The entry originates in a study of blood T cell repertoires in COVID-19. For the study at large: Sources were T cells, B-cell-depleted T cells, or PBMCs; the material itself was cDNA or gDNA.

The rearrangement uses TRBV5-1 and TRBJ2-6, with 12 bases aligning to TRBD1. This TCR came from a human donor in a cohort sampled during active COVID-19. Sequenced material: peripheral blood. The CDR3: CASSSPPGTGGYSSGANVLTF. For the CDR3, the DNA is TGCGCCAGCAGCTCACCGCCCGGGACAGGGGGCTATAGCTCTGGGGCCAACGTCCTGACTTTC.